The 10 T cell receptor beta chains below were found in one sample sequenced in a study of cytomegalovirus exposure and HLA in healthy donors (dated by TCRdb to 2015 to 2018). The library relied on the immunoSEQ multiplex PCR assay. The multiplex PCR relied on a mix of 60 forward primers for TCR Vbeta segments and 13 reverse primers for TCR Jbeta segments. TCRdb mirrors the immuneACCESS table, restricted to in-frame sequences. Some clones are absent from its copies; in checked studies, under half trace to an unresolved V gene, and the reason for the others is unknown. This sample gives 150,000 to 200,000 clones in total; about 82% of them show up just once. The top ten clones comprise roughly 2% of the sample. The material sequenced was PBMCs. The receptor source for this set is a woman aged 25-40 years in good health and CMV-seronegative.

This CDR3 reads CASSVAPTSGAPSYNEQFF. Written as DNA, the CDR3 is TGTGCCAGCAGCGTAGCCCCGACTAGCGGGGCCCCCTCCTACAATGAGCAGTTCTTC. The chain is built from TRBV9 and TRBJ2-1, with 11 bases lining up with TRBD2. Germline V gene lookup returns CDR1 SGDLS and CDR2 YYNGEE. CDR3 length: 19 residues. J was trimmed by 0 bases and V by 0 bases; bases with no gene match: 8.

This clone was counted only a few times. This chain links TRBV5-1 with TRBJ2-7, with TRBD2 identical over 9 bases. CDR1 and CDR2 (germline): SGHRS, YFSETQ. Unmatched junction bases numbered 10, after V lost 0 bases and J lost 0 bases. The CDR3 has 18 residues. The DNA for the CDR3 is TGCGCCAGCAGCTTGGGGGGCGGACTAGCGTTGAGCTCCTACGAGCAGTACTTC. The encoded protein is CASSLGGGLALSSYEQYF. Full variable domain (rest looked up from reference TRBV5-1 and TRBJ2-7): KAGVTQTPRYLIKTRGQQVTLSCSPISGHRSVSWYQQTPGQGLQFLFEYFSETQRNKGNFPGRFSGRQFSNSRSEMNVSTLELGDSALYLCASSLGGGLALSSYEQYFGPGTRLTVT.

The V gene is TRBV9, the J gene TRBJ2-2, with 9 bases matching TRBD1. V was pared by 4 bases and J by 5 bases, with 3 bases of the junction left unmatched. This CDR3 contains 14 residues. CDR1 is SGDLS and CDR2 is YYNGEE in the germline V gene. The CDR3 region is CASSNRGHTGELFF. The CDR3 DNA is TGTGCCAGCAGCAACAGGGGGCATACCGGGGAGCTGTTTTTT.

By proportion, this clone is medium-sized. The chain couples TRBV6-6 to TRBJ1-1; D is possibly TRBD1 (5 bases). From germline, CDR1 is MNHNY and CDR2 SVGAGI (reference sequence). V was pared by 2 bases and J by 1 base, with 8 bases between. The CDR3 contains 14 residues. CDR3 amino acids: CASSYNGGNTEAFF. The CDR3 DNA reads TGTGCCAGCAGTTACAACGGGGGGAACACTGAAGCTTTCTTT.

V is TRBV6-5 and J is TRBJ1-3, with 7 bases fitting TRBD1. There are 15 residues in the CDR3. Germline trimming cut 0 bases from V and 7 bases from J; bases unmatched to any gene: 6. Per germline, CDR1 MNHEY and CDR2 SVGAGI. The CDR3 DNA follows: TGTGCCAGCAGTTACTCGTGGACAGGAGGGAACACCATATATTTT. It codes for CASSYSWTGGNTIYF.

This clone appeared a single time. V is TRBV5-6 and J is TRBJ2-1, with TRBD2 identical over 7 bases. Germline V gene data show CDR1 as SGHDT and CDR2 as YYEEEE. Germline trimming cut 0 bases from V and 4 bases from J; bases unmatched to any gene: 7. CDR3 length equals 16 residues. The CDR3: CASSLGDYAIYNEQFF. The CDR3 region has the DNA TGTGCCAGCAGCTTGGGGGACTACGCCATTTACAATGAGCAGTTCTTC. Combining the CDR3 with reference TRBV5-6 and TRBJ2-1 gives the whole variable domain DAGVTQSPTHLIKTRGQQVTLRCSPKSGHDTVSWYQQALGQGPQFIFQYYEEEERQRGNFPDRFSGHQFPNYSSELNVNALLLGDSALYLCASSLGDYAIYNEQFFGPGTRLTVL.

The V and J genes are TRBV7-2 and TRBJ1-5, with no clear D. The CDR3 covers 12 residues. V shed 5 bases and J shed 4 bases, with 6 bases lying between them. Germline CDR1 is SGHTA and CDR2 is FQGNSA. CDR3 in amino acids: CASSQLNQPQHF. In nucleotides, the CDR3 is TGTGCCAGCAGCCAACTAAATCAGCCCCAGCATTTT.

The rearrangement joins TRBV29-1 to TRBJ1-1, with 8 bases fitting TRBD1. CDR3 length equals 12 residues. In germline, CDR1 is SQVTM, CDR2 ANQGSEA. Trimming removed 7 bases from V and 5 bases from J; junction bases left unmatched: 6. The DNA for the CDR3 is TGCAGCGCCGACAGGGGTTTGACTGAAGCTTTCTTT. This gives the protein CSADRGLTEAFF.

The rearrangement uses TRBV7-8 and TRBJ2-7, with a possible D match to TRBD1 (6 bases). Trimming shortened V by 5 bases and J by 0 bases, and 20 bases separated the two germline ends. Germline V gene sequence: CDR1 SGHVS, CDR2 FQNEAQ. CDR3 length: 17 residues. The CDR3: CASSVGRTGPSSYEQYF. As DNA, the CDR3 is TGTGCCAGCAGCGTAGGGCGCACAGGGCCATCCTCCTACGAGCAGTACTTC.

V usage is TRBV6-1 and J usage is TRBJ2-2, with 10 nucleotides matching TRBD2. Germline V gene data show CDR1 as MNHNS and CDR2 as SASEGT. Germline trimming cut 4 bases from V and 0 bases from J; bases unmatched to any gene: 5. CDR3 length: 17 residues. The CDR3 nucleotides are TGTGCCAGCAGTGCTAAGCGGGGGGGCACGAACACCGGGGAGCTGTTTTTT. Translated: CASSAKRGGTNTGELFF.